The 26 T cell receptor beta chains below all came from one sample that was sequenced in a study of identical twins. Each CDR3 protein is one row after TCRdb ran MiXCR on the 5' RACE reads. This sample has 450,000 or so distinct CDR3 sequences; approximately 15% occur once, and the top ten carry 0.8% to 1%. These sequences were also reported in another study, on yellow fever vaccine responses in identical twins.

Sequenced: CD4+ T cells sorted from blood. Receptor source: a woman between 18 and 30 years old in good health.

J is TRBJ2-5 and V is TRBV29-1, with 9 bases fitting TRBD2. The CDR3 is 14 residues long. Germline V CDR1 and CDR2: SQVTM, ANQGSEA. CDR3 loop: CSAVPRGGRETQYF. DNA for the CDR3: TGCAGTGCCGTGCCGCGGGGGGGCCGGGAGACCCAGTACTTC.

This clonotype has more than one count but fewer than ten. This chain uses TRBV27 with TRBJ1-4; TRBD1 matches 8 bases. The ends lost 8 bases at V and 0 bases at J; junction bases unmatched: 14. Germline CDR1 reads MNHEY; CDR2 reads SMNVEV (reference sequence). This CDR3 comprises 18 residues. The CDR3, as DNA: TGTGCCAGCCTGACCGGACAGGGAGAGCTATCAACTAATGAAAAACTGTTTTTT. It encodes CASLTGQGELSTNEKLFF.

This clonotype was recorded many times. The CDR3 nucleotides are TGTGCCAGCAGACCTCGGACTAGTGGGAATGAGCAGTTCTTC. This gives the protein CASRPRTSGNEQFF. The V call is TRBV12-3 or TRBV12-4, the J call TRBJ2-1; the match to TRBD2 covers 7 bases. This CDR3 comprises 14 residues. The junction had 9 bases not matched to a gene; V was cut back by 6 bases and J by 7 bases.

This clonotype occurred a few times. This chain links TRBV5-1 with TRBJ2-7; 7 bases are shared with TRBD1. The CDR3 covers 16 residues. Germline V gene sequence: CDR1 SGHRS, CDR2 YFSETQ. The junction had 6 bases not matched to a gene; V was cut back by 0 bases and J by 0 bases. The CDR3 loop reads CASSLEAGTASYEQYF. DNA for the CDR3: TGCGCCAGCAGCTTGGAGGCCGGGACAGCCTCCTACGAGCAGTACTTC.

In its sample, this clonotype was seen once. V is TRBV21-1 and J is TRBJ2-5; TRBD1, the table's D call, lacks a check against the DNA. TRBV21-1 is tagged as a pseudogene. The CDR3 contains 14 residues. This chain's CDR3 is CASSKGRVEETQYF. In DNA, the CDR3 is TGTGCCAGCAGCAAAGGCAGGGTTGAAGAGACCCAGTACTTC.

CDR3 nucleotide sequence: TGTGCCAGCAGCCATAAGGACTTTGGAGGGGGCCATGGCTACACCTTC. Protein sequence: CASSHKDFGGGHGYTF. This rearrangement joins TRBV3-1 to TRBJ1-2, with 7 bases fitting TRBD1. The CDR3 totals 16 residues. V lost 3 bases, J lost 6 bases, and 13 bases stayed unmatched. The germline CDR1 and CDR2 sequences are LGHDT and YNNKEL (reference sequence).

The chain's CDR3 is CASSRDSTEAFF. CDR3 bases: TGTGCCAGCAGCCGGGACAGCACTGAAGCTTTCTTT. This chain joins TRBV6-2 or TRBV6-3 and TRBJ1-1, with 7 bases matching TRBD1. The trim removed 6 bases at V and 4 bases at J, leaving 2 bases unmatched. This CDR3 region has 12 residues. Germline CDR1 and CDR2: MNHEY and SVGEGT.

This clonotype was counted a few times. The chain uses TRBV12-3 or TRBV12-4 and TRBJ2-7; D unresolved. CDR3 length equals 14 residues. The V end was cut by 2 bases, the J end by 6 bases, with 14 bases between. CDR3 nucleotide sequence: TGTGCCAGCAGTTTATCGGGTTTGTGGGTCGAGCAGTACTTC. This gives the protein CASSLSGLWVEQYF.

This clonotype appeared many times. V gene TRBV12-3 or TRBV12-4 combines with J gene TRBJ2-3; D is possibly TRBD2 (7 bases). Trimming left V 6 bases short and J 4 bases short, with 14 bases between. This CDR3 contains 14 residues. This CDR3 reads CASRGAGHPDTQYF. CDR3 in DNA: TGTGCCAGCAGGGGAGCGGGACACCCAGATACGCAGTATTTT.

V usage is TRBV7-9 and J usage is TRBJ2-7; TRBD1 agrees at 10 bases. The CDR3 has 16 amino acids. Germline CDR1 is SEHNR and CDR2 is FQNEAQ (reference sequence). Germline trimming cut 5 bases from V and 2 bases from J; bases unmatched to any gene: 9. This CDR3 is CASSDPDRGPTYEQYF. DNA of the CDR3: TGTGCCAGCAGCGACCCTGACAGGGGGCCAACCTACGAGCAGTACTTC.

This clonotype turned up a few times. This chain uses TRBV5-1 with TRBJ1-1; 8 bases fit TRBD1. This CDR3 contains 15 residues. Trimming took 4 bases from V and 0 from J; bases not matched to a gene: 5. The germline gives CDR1 SGHRS, CDR2 YFSETQ. This CDR3 is CASSIDRGMNTEAFF. As DNA, the CDR3 is TGCGCCAGCAGCATTGACAGGGGAATGAACACTGAAGCTTTCTTT.

This clonotype was observed a handful of times. The chain couples TRBV20-1 to TRBJ2-3; 12 positions match TRBD2. Germline V gene sequence: CDR1 DFQATT, CDR2 SNEGSKA (reference sequence). Trimming at V came to 5 bases and at J to 6 bases, leaving 12 bases not matched to a gene. This CDR3 region has 16 residues. The CDR3, as DNA: TGCAGTGCTGAATCACCTAGGACTAGCGGGATGGATACGCAGTATTTT. This codes for CSAESPRTSGMDTQYF.

The chain combines TRBV2 with TRBJ2-5; TRBD2 might be the D (5 bases). This CDR3 contains 14 residues. Germline lookup yields CDR1 SNHLY and CDR2 FYNNEI. Trimming stripped 6 bases from V and 5 bases from J, with 16 bases between. The CDR3 region is CASRPTSFSETQYF. The DNA of the CDR3 is TGTGCCAGCAGGCCCACTAGTTTTTCTGAGACCCAGTACTTC.

V gene TRBV27 combines with J gene TRBJ2-3; no reliable D call. Trimming stripped 3 bases from V and 2 bases from J, with 18 bases between. The V gene's germline CDR1 is MNHEY and CDR2 SMNVEV (reference sequence). The length of the CDR3 is 17 residues. The CDR3 protein is CASSFSVTAVNTDTQYF. CDR3 nucleotide sequence: TGTGCCAGCAGTTTCTCCGTAACAGCAGTGAACACAGATACGCAGTATTTT.

This clonotype occurred a few times. The genes are TRBV25-1 and TRBJ2-7; 9 nucleotides align to TRBD1. The V and J ends lost 7 bases and 2 bases, in that order; junction bases with no gene match: 6. The CDR3 extends over 14 amino acids. Germline CDR1 and CDR2: MGHDK and SYGVNS. Here the CDR3 DNA reads TGTGCCAGCATTAGACAGGGGGGAACCTACGAGCAGTACTTC. It encodes CASIRQGGTYEQYF.

This sequence joins TRBV20-1 and TRBJ1-1, with TRBD1 matching over 8 bases. V dropped 1 base and J dropped 10; count of bases not matched to a gene: 14. Germline V gene sequence: CDR1 DFQATT, CDR2 SNEGSKA (reference sequence). This CDR3 spans 15 amino acids. In DNA form, the CDR3 reads TGCAGTGCTAGAGTTCCAGGGGGCGCCGAGTTTCGAGCTTTCTTT. Its protein product is CSARVPGGAEFRAFF.

This clonotype was counted at least ten times. This chain connects TRBV12-3 or TRBV12-4 to TRBJ2-4; D call uncertain. The V and J ends lost 6 bases and 0 bases respectively, with 12 bases between them. The CDR3 loop spans 15 amino acids. DNA of the CDR3: TGTGCCAGCAGGACTCAACTGGTAGCCAAAAACATTCAGTACTTC. This encodes CASRTQLVAKNIQYF.

The V gene is TRBV7-2, the J gene TRBJ2-5, with TRBD1 matching 10 bases. V lost 3 bases and J lost 5; bases outside the gene matches: 6. Germline CDR1 reads SGHTA; CDR2 reads FQGNSA. This CDR3 is 15 amino acids long. In DNA form, the CDR3 reads TGTGCCAGCAGCTTGAGACAGGGGGCTAGCGAGACCCAGTACTTC. Protein: CASSLRQGASETQYF.

A few counts support this clonotype. The chain recombines TRBV19 with TRBJ1-5; D is unclear. CDR1 LNHDA and CDR2 SQIVND come from the germline V gene (reference sequence). This CDR3 spans 13 amino acids. V was trimmed by 3 bases and J by 6 bases, leaving 9 bases between them. CDR3 loop: CASSMGWTQPQHF. The CDR3 region has the DNA TGTGCCAGTAGTATGGGTTGGACTCAGCCCCAGCATTTT.

This clonotype was picked up many times. The rearrangement joins TRBV4-3 to TRBJ1-5; D is unclear. CDR1 and CDR2 from the germline V gene are LGHNA and YSLEER. V shed 0 bases and J shed 10 bases, with 13 bases lying between them. This CDR3 has 14 residues. The CDR3: CASSQDLGDRPQHF. The CDR3 DNA follows: TGCGCCAGCAGCCAAGATCTGGGCGATCGACCCCAGCATTTT.

This clonotype was counted a few times. The chain links TRBV3-1 to TRBJ2-7, with TRBD1 identical over 9 bases. This CDR3 spans 14 amino acids. Germline V gene sequence: CDR1 LGHDT, CDR2 YNNKEL (reference sequence). Germline trimming cut 4 bases from V and 5 bases from J; bases unmatched to any gene: 6. For the CDR3, the DNA is TGTGCCAGCAGCCGACAGGGGGGCGGCGACGAGCAGTACTTC. It specifies CASSRQGGGDEQYF.

In its sample, this clonotype was seen a few times. This chain connects TRBV20-1 to TRBJ2-3; 14 nucleotides line up with TRBD2. There are 17 residues in the CDR3. V lost 7 bases, J lost 4 bases, and 13 bases stayed unmatched. Germline V gives CDR1 DFQATT, CDR2 SNEGSKA (reference sequence). CDR3 in DNA: TGCAGTGTTTTCACCCCGGGACTAGCGGGAGACGCAGATACGCAGTATTTT. Translating it yields CSVFTPGLAGDADTQYF.

The rearrangement uses TRBV3-1 and TRBJ1-1; 9 bases map to TRBD1. With V trimmed by 5 bases and J by 0 bases, 7 bases remained unmatched. Germline V gives CDR1 LGHDT, CDR2 YNNKEL (reference sequence). The CDR3 has 16 residues. The CDR3 loop reads CASSTRTGVLNTEAFF. In nucleotides, the CDR3 is TGTGCCAGCAGCACCAGGACAGGGGTTTTGAACACTGAAGCTTTCTTT.

This clonotype was found a few times. The chain combines TRBV6-1 with TRBJ2-1, with 13 bases lining up with TRBD2. CDR1 is MNHNS and CDR2 is SASEGT in the germline V gene. V dropped 6 bases and J dropped 6; count of bases not matched to a gene: 14. The CDR3 extends over 18 amino acids. CDR3 sequence: CASSQNSGLAGDVNEQFF. The CDR3 coding sequence is TGTGCCAGCAGCCAAAATTCCGGACTAGCGGGGGACGTCAATGAGCAGTTCTTC.

This clonotype was detected only a few times. The chain links TRBV4-1 to TRBJ1-6; 7 bases are a match to TRBD1. The CDR3 is made up of 16 amino acids. V was clipped by 1 base and J by 6 bases; unmatched bases: 6. CDR1 MGHRA and CDR2 YSYEKL come from the germline V gene. CDR3 DNA: TGCGCCAGCAGCCAAGTTGAGACAGGGACTAATTCACCCCTCCACTTT. Protein product: CASSQVETGTNSPLHF.

This clonotype occurred many times. CDR3 bases: TGTGCCAGCAGCGGGGGCAGAGCCAAAAACATTCAGTACTTC. It specifies CASSGGRAKNIQYF. This sequence joins TRBV12-3 or TRBV12-4 and TRBJ2-4; D assignment may be TRBD1 or TRBD2 (6 bases each). The CDR3 runs to 14 residues. The ends were cut back, 6 bases at V and 0 bases at J, with 9 bases in the middle.